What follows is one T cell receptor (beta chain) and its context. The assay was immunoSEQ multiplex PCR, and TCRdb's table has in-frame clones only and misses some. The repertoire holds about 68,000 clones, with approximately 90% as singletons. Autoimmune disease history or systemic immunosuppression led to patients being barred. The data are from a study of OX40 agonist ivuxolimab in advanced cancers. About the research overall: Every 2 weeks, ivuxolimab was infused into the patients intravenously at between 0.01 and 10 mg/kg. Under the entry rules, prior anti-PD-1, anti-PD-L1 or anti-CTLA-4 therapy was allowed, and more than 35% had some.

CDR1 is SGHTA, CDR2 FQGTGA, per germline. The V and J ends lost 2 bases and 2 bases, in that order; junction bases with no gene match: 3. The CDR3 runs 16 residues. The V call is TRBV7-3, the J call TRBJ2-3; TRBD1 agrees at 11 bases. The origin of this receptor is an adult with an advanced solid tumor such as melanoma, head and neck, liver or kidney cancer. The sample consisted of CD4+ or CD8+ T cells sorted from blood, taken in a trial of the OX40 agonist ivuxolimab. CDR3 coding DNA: TGTGCCAGCAGCTTAGGGACAGGGGGTAACACAGATACGCAGTATTTT. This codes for CASSLGTGGNTDTQYF. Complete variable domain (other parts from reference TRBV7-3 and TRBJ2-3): GAGVSQTPSNKVTEKGKYVELRCDPISGHTALYWYRQSLGQGPEFLIYFQGTGAADDSGLPNDRFFAVRPEGSVSTLKIQRTERGDSAVYLCASSLGTGGNTDTQYFGPGTRLTVL.